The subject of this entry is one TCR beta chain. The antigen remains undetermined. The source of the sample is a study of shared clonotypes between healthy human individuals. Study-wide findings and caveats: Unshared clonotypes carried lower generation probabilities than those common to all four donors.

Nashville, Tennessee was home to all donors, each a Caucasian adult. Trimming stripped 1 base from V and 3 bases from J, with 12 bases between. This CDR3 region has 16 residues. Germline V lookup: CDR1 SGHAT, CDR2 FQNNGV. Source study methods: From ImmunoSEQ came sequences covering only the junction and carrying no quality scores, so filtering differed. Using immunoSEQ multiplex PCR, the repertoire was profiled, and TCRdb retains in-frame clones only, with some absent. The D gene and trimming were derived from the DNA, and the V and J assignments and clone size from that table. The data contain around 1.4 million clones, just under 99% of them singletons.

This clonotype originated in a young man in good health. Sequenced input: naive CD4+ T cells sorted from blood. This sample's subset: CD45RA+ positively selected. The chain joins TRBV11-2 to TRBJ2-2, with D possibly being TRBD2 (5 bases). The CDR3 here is CASSLGWRTYTGELFF. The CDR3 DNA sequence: TGTGCCAGCAGCTTAGGGTGGCGGACTTACACCGGGGAGCTGTTTTTT.